The next 22 T cell receptor beta chains were all read from a single sample in a study of vaccination and CD4 T cells after COVID-19. For these receptors, no antigen is known. Sequence data for DNA of cultured CD4+ T cells were generated by the Oncomine TCR Beta short-read assay. TCRdb re-called the PCR reads with MiXCR, one entry per CDR3 protein. In the table there are under 20,000 distinct CDR3 sequences, 50% to 55% of which are singletons. Treatment given: approximately nine-day PBMC culture with coronavirus spike peptide pools or control peptides (ViraFEST assay). The sample consisted of CD4+ T cells from blood, cultured in vitro. Every receptor here comes from a human donor who had recovered from COVID-19.

CDR3 loop: CASSEGQEYNEQFF. In DNA form, the CDR3 reads TGCGCCAGCAGCGAGGGACAGGAGTACAATGAGCAGTTCTTC. The chain has TRBV5-1 and TRBJ2-1; TRBD1 aligns across 8 bases. V was pared by 4 bases and J by 4 bases, with 4 bases of the junction left unmatched. CDR3 length: 14 amino acids. In germline, CDR1 is SGHRS, CDR2 YFSETQ.

This clonotype was detected only a few times. The chain joins TRBV27 to TRBJ1-1; 9 nucleotides line up with TRBD1. Germline V gives CDR1 MNHEY, CDR2 SMNVEV (reference sequence). The CDR3 sequence is 15 residues long. The V segment lost 4 bases and the J segment 8 bases; nucleotides outside the gene matches: 11. CDR3 in amino acids: CASSSLSQGAAEAFF. The CDR3 nucleotides read TGTGCCAGCAGTTCCCTTTCACAGGGGGCGGCCGAAGCTTTCTTT.

The chain links TRBV11-2 to TRBJ1-1; D is possibly TRBD1 (5 bases). The length of the CDR3 is 15 residues. The germline V and J ends were trimmed by 0 bases and 9 bases, with 17 bases remaining between them. CDR1 SGHAT and CDR2 FQNNGV come from the germline V gene. Here the CDR3 DNA reads TGTGCCAGCAGCTTAGAAGGTTCGTTCAAGGGGAAAGCTTTCTTT. Amino acid sequence: CASSLEGSFKGKAFF.

The CDR3 DNA reads TGTGCCAGCCAAGAGAATCGGTTACAGGGAGTGGGTGGCTACACCTTC. The encoded protein is CASQENRLQGVGGYTF. The chain carries TRBV6-1 and TRBJ1-2, with a weak D call TRBD1 (6 bases). CDR3 length: 16 amino acids. The germline gives CDR1 MNHNS, CDR2 SASEGT. Trimming took off 8 bases at V and 7 bases at J, with 26 bases between the two ends.

The chain is built from TRBV11-2 and TRBJ2-5; D possibly corresponds to TRBD2 (6 bases). The CDR3 runs to 14 residues. V dropped 3 bases and J dropped 5 bases, with 13 bases sitting between them. Germline CDR1 SGHAT, CDR2 FQNNGV. The chain's CDR3 is CASSLRGPQETQYF. The CDR3 coding sequence is TGTGCCAGCAGCTTGCGGGGCCCTCAGGAGACCCAGTACTTC.

This clonotype was counted a few times. V and J are TRBV15 and TRBJ1-1; D gene unclear. The CDR3 covers 13 residues. Germline V gene sequence: CDR1 LNHNV, CDR2 YYDKDF (reference sequence). The V end lost 1 base, the J end lost 5 bases, and 8 bases lay between the germline ends. In DNA form, the CDR3 reads TGTGCCACCAGCAGAGTTGTGGGAACTGAAGCTTTCTTT. It translates to CATSRVVGTEAFF.

The J gene is TRBJ1-2, the V gene TRBV12-3 or TRBV12-4, with 7 nucleotides matching TRBD1. Trimming at V came to 6 bases and at J to 1 base, leaving 5 bases not matched to a gene. The CDR3 contains 14 residues. CDR3 loop: CASRRTGVNYGYTF. In DNA, the CDR3 is TGTGCCAGCAGACGAACAGGGGTTAACTATGGCTACACCTTC.

This clonotype was detected a few times. This rearrangement joins TRBV6-2 or TRBV6-3 to TRBJ2-1; 10 nucleotides line up with TRBD2. CDR3 length: 15 amino acids. Germline trimming cut 7 bases from V and 7 bases from J; bases unmatched to any gene: 10. Per the germline V gene, CDR1 is MNHEY and CDR2 is SVGEGT. CDR3 nucleotide sequence: TGTGCCAGCATTTTAGCGGGGGGACGAGGGAATGAGCAGTTCTTC. Amino acid sequence: CASILAGGRGNEQFF.

J is TRBJ2-5 and V is TRBV2; perhaps TRBD2 as D (5 bases). CDR1 and CDR2 (germline): SNHLY, FYNNEI. The CDR3 extends over 15 amino acids. Trimming took off 1 base at V and 3 bases at J, with 12 bases between the two ends. CDR3 sequence (DNA): TGTGCCAGCAGTGAAGGTTCCCGGGGTAAAGAGACCCAGTACTTC. Amino acid sequence: CASSEGSRGKETQYF.

This chain uses TRBV10-1 with TRBJ2-5; the D gene is possibly TRBD2 (6 bases). CDR3 length equals 12 residues. V dropped 4 bases and J dropped 7 bases, with 10 bases sitting between them. The germline gives CDR1 WNHNN, CDR2 SYGVQD (reference sequence). CDR3 residues: CASSGPEGTQYF. CDR3 bases: TGCGCCAGCAGTGGTCCGGAGGGGACCCAGTACTTC.

The chain links TRBV19 to TRBJ2-3; 10 bases are shared with TRBD2. CDR1 and CDR2 (germline): LNHDA, SQIVND (reference sequence). V shed 6 bases and J 1 base; nucleotides not matched to a gene: 10. The CDR3 has 17 amino acids. CDR3 DNA sequence: TGTGCCAGTAGCCGACCCCGAACTAGCGGGGGCACAGATACGCAGTATTTT. Its protein product is CASSRPRTSGGTDTQYF.

The chain joins TRBV27 to TRBJ1-2; 7 bases are shared with TRBD1. This CDR3 is built from 14 residues. Germline V gene data show CDR1 as MNHEY and CDR2 as SMNVEV (reference sequence). Trimming removed 3 bases from V and 7 bases from J; junction bases left unmatched: 8. The CDR3 region is CASSFHRGFAGYTF. The CDR3 nucleotides read TGTGCCAGCAGTTTCCACAGGGGCTTTGCTGGCTACACCTTC.

The chain joins TRBV10-3 to TRBJ2-2; tentatively, D is TRBD2 (5 bases). This CDR3 comprises 14 residues. Trimming removed 2 bases from V and 4 bases from J, with 8 bases in between. CDR1 is ENHRY and CDR2 is SYGVKD in the germline V gene. CDR3 in amino acids: CAISEGSSTGELFF. In DNA, the CDR3 is TGTGCCATCAGTGAGGGGAGCAGCACCGGGGAGCTGTTTTTT.

This chain connects TRBV5-1 to TRBJ2-2; 7 positions match TRBD1. The CDR3 has 17 residues. V trimming: 4 bases; J trimming: 0 bases; junction bases outside the gene matches: 9. The V gene's germline CDR1 is SGHRS and CDR2 YFSETQ. The CDR3 here is CASSVQGLLANTGELFF. DNA of the CDR3: TGCGCCAGCAGCGTACAGGGGCTACTAGCGAACACCGGGGAGCTGTTTTTT.

The genes are TRBV12-3 or TRBV12-4 and TRBJ1-2; D possibly corresponds to TRBD1 (6 bases). The V gene lost 2 bases and the J gene lost 4 bases, with 11 bases spanning the gap. This CDR3 contains 14 residues. The CDR3 spells CASSLSKGGYGYTF. Here the CDR3 DNA reads TGTGCCAGCAGTTTATCGAAGGGGGGCTATGGCTACACCTTC.

This clonotype was found a few times. The chain links TRBV10-2 to TRBJ1-5; a possible D gene is TRBD1 (5 bases). The germline V gene has CDR1 WSHSY and CDR2 SAAADI. The CDR3 spans 14 residues. The V and J ends lost 3 bases and 5 bases respectively, with 11 bases between them. The CDR3: CASSDRAKYQPQHF. For the CDR3, the DNA is TGCGCCAGCAGTGACAGGGCTAAATATCAGCCCCAGCATTTT.

This chain's CDR3 is CASSFDSMGASTEAFF. Written as DNA, the CDR3 is TGTGCCAGCAGTTTCGACAGCATGGGGGCATCAACTGAAGCTTTCTTT. The rearrangement joins TRBV28 to TRBJ1-1; a weak D match, TRBD1 (6 bases). Per the germline V gene, CDR1 is MDHEN and CDR2 is SYDVKM. This CDR3 contains 16 residues. The ends were cut back, 3 bases at V and 5 bases at J, with 19 bases in the middle.

V is TRBV11-3 and J is TRBJ2-2; D is uncertain. The CDR3 spans 13 residues. V shed 5 bases and J shed 6 bases, with 10 bases lying between them. CDR1 and CDR2 from the germline V gene are SGHNT and YENEEA. CDR3 DNA sequence: TGTGCCAGCAGCCCCTTTTACCCCGGGGAGCTGTTTTTT. It yields the protein CASSPFYPGELFF.

The gene calls are TRBV7-9 and TRBJ1-1; TRBD1 is a possible D gene (6 bases). V lost 5 bases to trimming and J lost 1 base, with 17 bases between them. The germline gives CDR1 SEHNR, CDR2 FQNEAQ (reference sequence). The length of the CDR3 is 16 residues. The CDR3 bases are TGTGCCAGCAGCCAAGAGTCGGGGGGCGCGAACACTGAAGCTTTCTTT. It codes for CASSQESGGANTEAFF.

The rearrangement joins TRBV7-6 to TRBJ1-1, with D possibly being TRBD1 (5 bases). This CDR3 is 14 amino acids long. Trimming removed 2 bases from V and 7 bases from J, with 14 bases in between. Germline lookup yields CDR1 SGHVS and CDR2 FNYEAQ. The CDR3 is CASSLSSGQDEAFF. The CDR3 region has the DNA TGTGCCAGCAGCTTATCATCAGGGCAGGATGAAGCTTTCTTT.

V is TRBV20-1 and J is TRBJ1-5, with unresolved D. CDR1 is DFQATT and CDR2 is SNEGSKA in the germline V gene (reference sequence). V dropped 0 bases and J dropped 1 base, with 10 bases sitting between them. This CDR3 has 15 residues. CDR3 nucleotides: TGCAGTGCTAGAGAGGTCGGCAGGAGCAATCAGCCCCAGCATTTT. This sequence encodes CSAREVGRSNQPQHF.

The gene calls are TRBV18 and TRBJ1-1; D remains ambiguous. The CDR3 consists of 13 residues. V lost 2 bases, J lost 4 bases, and 8 bases lay in between. Per the germline V gene, CDR1 is KGHSH and CDR2 is LQKENI. The CDR3: CASSPNKGTEAFF. The CDR3 region has the DNA TGTGCCAGCTCACCAAACAAAGGCACTGAAGCTTTCTTT.